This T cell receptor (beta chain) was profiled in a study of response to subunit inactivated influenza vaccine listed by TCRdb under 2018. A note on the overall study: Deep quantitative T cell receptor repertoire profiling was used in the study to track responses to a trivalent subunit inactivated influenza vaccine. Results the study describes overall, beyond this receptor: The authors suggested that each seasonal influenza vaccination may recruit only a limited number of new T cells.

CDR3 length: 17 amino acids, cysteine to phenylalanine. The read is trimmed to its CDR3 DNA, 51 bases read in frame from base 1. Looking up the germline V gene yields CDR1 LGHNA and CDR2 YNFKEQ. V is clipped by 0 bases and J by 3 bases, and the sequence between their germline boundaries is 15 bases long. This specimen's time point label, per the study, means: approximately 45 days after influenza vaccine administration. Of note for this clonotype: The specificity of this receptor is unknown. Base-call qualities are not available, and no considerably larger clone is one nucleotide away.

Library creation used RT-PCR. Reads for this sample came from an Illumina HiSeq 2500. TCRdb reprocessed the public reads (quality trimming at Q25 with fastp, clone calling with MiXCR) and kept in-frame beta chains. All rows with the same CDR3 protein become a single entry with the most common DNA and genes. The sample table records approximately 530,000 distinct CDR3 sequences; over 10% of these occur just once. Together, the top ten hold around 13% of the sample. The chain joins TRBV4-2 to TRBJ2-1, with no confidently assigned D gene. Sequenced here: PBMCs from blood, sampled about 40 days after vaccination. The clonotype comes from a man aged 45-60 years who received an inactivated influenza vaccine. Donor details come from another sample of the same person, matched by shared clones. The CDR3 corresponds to CASSQDFRSRNYNEQFF. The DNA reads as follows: TGTGCCAGCAGCCAAGATTTTCGGAGCCGCAACTACAATGAGCAGTTCTTC.